These 16 T cell receptor beta chains originate from one sample sequenced in a study of T cells in Graves' hyperthyroidism and ophthalmopathy (dated by TCRdb to the late 2010s). Libraries were constructed by multiplex PCR. The listed sequencing device is Illumina HiSeq 2000. The TCR beta CDR3 regions were amplified from RNA transcripts. The first round of RT-PCR for the TCR CDR3 was performed with the HTBI primer set and the Qiagen OneStep RT-PCR kit. TCRdb's own reprocessing of the public reads used fastp at Q25 and MiXCR and kept productive beta chains. Every distinct CDR3 protein forms one entry, paired with its most common genes and DNA. Recorded for this sample are about 840,000 distinct CDR3 sequences; around 39% of them occurred a single time. Approximately 8.7% of the sample lies in the top ten. The sequencing sample was made of blood. The receptors were gathered from a man aged 18 to 29 with Graves' hyperthyroidism.

This clonotype was observed many times. The chain couples TRBV5-1 to TRBJ1-5; 11 bases are a match to TRBD1. Germline V gene sequence: CDR1 SGHRS, CDR2 YFSETQ. The CDR3 covers 15 residues. Germline trimming cut 5 bases from V and 7 bases from J; bases unmatched to any gene: 8. The chain's CDR3 is CASSPGTGGRQPQHF. CDR3 coding DNA: TGCGCCAGCAGTCCCGGGACAGGGGGACGGCAGCCCCAGCATTTT.

With regard to this clonotype: The conserved closing phenylalanine or tryptophan is absent in this CDR3, likely reflecting a read error. The rearrangement uses TRBV12-3 or TRBV12-4 and TRBJ1-1; D uncertain. The CDR3 sequence is 12 residues long. The V gene lost 2 bases and the J gene lost 1 base, with 2 bases spanning the gap. The DNA of the CDR3 is TGTGCCAGCAGTTTAAGGAACACTGAAGCTTTCTCT. This encodes CASSLRNTEAFS.

This clonotype was detected once. The chain joins TRBV6-5 to TRBJ1-2; 8 bases are shared with TRBD1. The V segment lost 4 bases and the J segment 8 bases; nucleotides outside the gene matches: 9. The CDR3 totals 14 residues. Germline V gene data show CDR1 as MNHEY and CDR2 as SVGAGI. The CDR3 is CASSSFRGRLGYTF. CDR3 nucleotides: TGTGCCAGCAGTTCTTTCAGGGGGCGTCTCGGCTACACCTTC.

J is TRBJ1-4 and V is TRBV5-1, with 10 bases aligning to TRBD1. The CDR3 spans 15 residues. Germline CDR1 reads SGHRS; CDR2 reads YFSETQ. V gave up 5 bases and J gave up 7 bases; unmatched junction bases: 8. Written as DNA, the CDR3 is TGCGCCAGCAGGAATGACAGGGGGCTCGCTGAAAAACTGTTTTTT. Translation gives CASRNDRGLAEKLFF.

CDR3 coding DNA: TGTGCCAGCAGCTTGGAGGTCAGAAGCGCCGGAAACACCATATATTTT. Its translation is CASSLEVRSAGNTIYF. The chain has TRBV5-6 and TRBJ1-3; D gene ambiguous. CDR1 is SGHDT and CDR2 is YYEEEE in the germline V gene. The CDR3 runs to 16 residues. Trimming cost V 0 bases and J 4 bases, with 14 bases left between them.

This clonotype was seen a handful of times. The CDR3 DNA is TGTGCCAGCAGCCCAGATGACATGAACACTGAAGCTTTCTTT. Its translation: CASSPDDMNTEAFF. The chain has TRBV7-2 and TRBJ1-1; D unresolved. Trimming left V 5 bases short and J 0 bases short, with 10 bases between. CDR3 length: 14 residues. Germline CDR1 SGHTA, CDR2 FQGNSA.

This clonotype was seen at least ten times. The V and J genes are TRBV12-3 or TRBV12-4 and TRBJ1-1; TRBD1 is a possible D gene (5 bases). The V gene lost 7 bases and the J gene lost 4 bases, with 10 bases spanning the gap. CDR3 size: 12 residues. CDR3 in amino acids: CASTLRGTEAFF. CDR3 in DNA: TGTGCCAGCACCTTGAGGGGCACTGAAGCTTTCTTT.

This clonotype was counted many times. The chain is built from TRBV29-1 and TRBJ2-7; weak D call: TRBD1 (6 bases). Germline V gene lookup returns CDR1 SQVTM and CDR2 ANQGSEA. This CDR3 comprises 14 residues. Between the trimmed V and J ends, which lost 6 bases and 4 bases, there was a span of 19 bases. Here the CDR3 reads CSVATGTNAYEQYF. The CDR3 DNA sequence: TGCAGCGTCGCTACAGGGACCAACGCGTACGAGCAGTACTTC.

This clonotype was seen only a few times. This chain uses TRBV4-1 with TRBJ1-1, with 7 bases aligning to TRBD1. The CDR3 contains 13 residues. V trimming: 1 base; J trimming: 5 bases; junction bases outside the gene matches: 1. Germline V CDR1 and CDR2: MGHRA, YSYEKL. In DNA form, the CDR3 reads TGCGCCAGCAGCCAAGTGACAGGGACTGAAGCTTTCTTT. Protein product: CASSQVTGTEAFF.

This clonotype came up many times. The chain carries TRBV7-8 and TRBJ2-6, with a possible D match to TRBD1 (6 bases). Germline assignment: CDR1 SGHVS and CDR2 FQNEAQ. The V gene lost 11 bases and the J gene lost 1 base, with 12 bases spanning the gap. This CDR3 contains 14 residues. CDR3 residues: CASQGKSGANVLTF. CDR3 sequence (DNA): TGTGCCTCCCAGGGGAAGTCTGGGGCCAACGTCCTGACTTTC.

Details on this clonotype: One junction end does not reproduce the germline sequence, and a read error may be involved. The chain uses TRBV14 and TRBJ1-1; unclear D gene. This CDR3 is built from 13 residues. In germline, CDR1 is SGHDN, CDR2 FVKESK. The DNA of the CDR3 is TGTCCCAGCAGCCAATTTACGGGGTTCGGGGCTTTCTTT. Translated: CPSSQFTGFGAFF.

This clonotype was counted at least ten times. The J gene is TRBJ1-1, the V gene TRBV29-1; D gene unclear. Trimming left V 0 bases short and J 2 bases short, with 10 bases between. The germline V gene encodes CDR1 SQVTM and CDR2 ANQGSEA. This CDR3 has 14 residues. The CDR3 loop reads CSVEDPGSNTEAFF. CDR3 sequence (DNA): TGCAGCGTTGAAGATCCGGGTTCAAACACTGAAGCTTTCTTT.

The chain is built from TRBV6-1 and TRBJ1-4; D gene uncertain. Germline lookup yields CDR1 MNHNS and CDR2 SASEGT. Trimming removed 9 bases at V and 0 bases at J, with 8 bases between. CDR3 length: 13 amino acids. CDR3 amino acids: CARFLATNEKLFF. CDR3 in DNA: TGTGCCAGGTTCCTAGCAACTAATGAAAAACTGTTTTTT.

V usage is TRBV19 and J usage is TRBJ1-2; 7 nucleotides line up with TRBD1. The germline V gene encodes CDR1 LNHDA and CDR2 SQIVND (reference sequence). The trim removed 8 bases at V and 4 bases at J, leaving 4 bases unmatched. The length of the CDR3 is 12 residues. Here the CDR3 reads CASLGTAYGYTF. In DNA form, the CDR3 reads TGTGCCAGTTTAGGGACAGCCTATGGCTACACCTTC.

This sequence joins TRBV12-3 or TRBV12-4 and TRBJ1-1, with unresolved D. The CDR3 totals 12 residues. The ends were cut back, 5 bases at V and 4 bases at J, with 8 bases in the middle. CDR3 nucleotide sequence: TGTGCCAGCAGTCACAGACTCACTGAAGCTTTCTTT. Its translation is CASSHRLTEAFF.

The table lists this clonotype with a few counts. This may be a read error, as it is one base from a much larger clone. The CDR3 nucleotides are TGTGCCAGCCAGAGGGACACTGAAGCTTTCTTT. Its translation: CASQRDTEAFF. The chain is built from TRBV6-5 and TRBJ1-1; D not certain. Germline assignment: CDR1 MNHEY and CDR2 SVGAGI. V shed 8 bases and J shed 3 bases, with 7 bases lying between them. This CDR3 has 11 residues.